This is a list of T cell receptor beta chains from one sample in a study of vaccination and CD4 T cells after COVID-19. The antigens of these receptors remain unknown. One entry per CDR3 protein results from TCRdb running MiXCR on the PCR reads. The table lists more than 15,000 distinct CDR3 sequences, roughly 45% of them singletons. The source was CD4+ T cells from blood, cultured in vitro, collected before SARS-CoV-2 vaccination. These receptors were obtained from a human donor who had recovered from COVID-19. CDR3s include the opening cysteine and the closing phenylalanine or tryptophan. Fields, in order: CDR3 length, J gene, D gene, V gene, clone size, CDR3 DNA, CDR3 protein. A D gene is named only where the DNA matches it firmly. The size field is filled for only some rows; it gives once, few, many or a size class.

13 TRBJ1-5 TRBD1 TRBV25-1 few TGTGCCAGCAGACAGGGGGCCGATCAGCCCCAGCATTTT CASRQGADQPQHF
13 TRBJ2-7 - TRBV7-8 - TGTGCCAGCAGCGCGATGGCCCCCTACGAGCAGTACTTC CASSAMAPYEQYF
14 TRBJ2-7 TRBD2 TRBV7-2 few TGTGCCAGCAGCCCCTCGGGGGGAGGCTACGAGCAGTACTTC CASSPSGGGYEQYF
19 TRBJ1-5 - TRBV19 - TGTGCCAGTAGTATAGATCGCAGGGCCCCCGGCTATAGCAATCAGCCCCAGCATTTT CASSIDRRAPGYSNQPQHF
13 TRBJ2-5 - TRBV20-1 few TGCAGTGCGGAAGCGGCTACCGGGGAGACCCAGTACTTC CSAEAATGETQYF
16 TRBJ2-3 TRBD2 TRBV7-2 - TGTGCCAGCAGCTCCGGGACTAGCGGGTTTACAGATACGCAGTATTTT CASSSGTSGFTDTQYF
15 TRBJ1-1 - TRBV19 - TGTGCCAGTAGTGCGTACACGAATATGAACACTGAAGCTTTCTTT CASSAYTNMNTEAFF
15 TRBJ1-5 - TRBV7-2 - TGTGCCAGCAGCTTAGAGCCGGATTCCTATCAGCCCCAGCATTTT CASSLEPDSYQPQHF
17 TRBJ2-1 TRBD2 TRBV6-2/TRBV6-3 once TGTGCCAGCAGTAGACAACTACTAGCGGGGGGGCCCGGTGAGCAGTTCTTC CASSRQLLAGGPGEQFF
13 TRBJ2-7 - TRBV7-6 - TGTGCCAGCAGCTTAGTTCTGAACTACGAGCAGTACTTC CASSLVLNYEQYF
14 TRBJ2-1 - TRBV7-3 - TGTGCCAGCAGCTTTGGGGGGGCCGGGAATGAGCAGTTCTTC CASSFGGAGNEQFF
14 TRBJ1-2 TRBD1 TRBV10-3 few TGTGCCACCGCAGGGGACAGAGCTAACTATGGCTACACCTTC CATAGDRANYGYTF
16 TRBJ2-3 - TRBV15 few TGTGCCACCAGCAGAGACCGTCTAGCTAGCACAGATACGCAGTATTTT CATSRDRLASTDTQYF
12 TRBJ1-2 - TRBV7-3 - TGTGCCAGCAGCTTAAATGGTCAGGGCTACACCTTC CASSLNGQGYTF
12 TRBJ1-1 - TRBV20-1 few TGCAGTGCTAGAGGGGTTTGGACTGAAGCTTTCTTT CSARGVWTEAFF
12 TRBJ1-2 - TRBV6-1 few TGTGCCAGCATGGGTTCCGGGCATGGCTACACCTTC CASMGSGHGYTF
16 TRBJ1-1 - TRBV6-5 - TGTGCCAGCAGTTTGAAACGAGAGGGGGGGTACACTGAAGCTTTCTTT CASSLKREGGYTEAFF
16 TRBJ2-1 - TRBV15 - TGTACCACCAGCAGAGGCTTTCTACCGGAACCCAATGAGCAGTTCTTC CTTSRGFLPEPNEQFF
13 TRBJ1-1 - TRBV11-3 - TGTGCCAGCAGCTCAGAATTGAACACTGAAGCTTTCTTT CASSSELNTEAFF
17 TRBJ1-6 - TRBV4-1 few TGCGCCAGCAGCCAAGATCGAGGCCGCAGTTATAATTCACCCCTCCACTTT CASSQDRGRSYNSPLHF
15 TRBJ2-7 - TRBV27 - TGTGCCAGCAGTTTAGGGATCCCAAATTCCTACGAGCAGTACTTC CASSLGIPNSYEQYF
14 TRBJ1-1 - TRBV20-1 medium-sized TGCAGTGCTAGAGATAGCCGGGGAAACACTGAAGCTTTCTTT CSARDSRGNTEAFF
16 TRBJ2-4 TRBD1 TRBV7-2 - TGTGCCAGCAGCCCGGACAGGGGGCGCAGGGGGAACATTCAGTACTTC CASSPDRGRRGNIQYF
13 TRBJ2-3 - TRBV20-1 - TGCAGTGCGCCCGGAGGATTCACAGATACGCAGTATTTT CSAPGGFTDTQYF
14 TRBJ1-2 TRBD1 TRBV12-3/TRBV12-4 - TGTGCCAGCAGTCCTGGGACAGCCTCCTATGGCTACACCTTC CASSPGTASYGYTF
14 TRBJ1-1 - TRBV6-1 - TGTGCCAGCATCCAGGGAACCATGAACACTGAAGCTTTCTTT CASIQGTMNTEAFF
13 TRBJ2-7 TRBD2 TRBV7-2 - TGTGCCAGCAGCTTCGGGCGGGAGAACGAGCAGTACTTC CASSFGRENEQYF
14 TRBJ2-7 TRBD1 TRBV18 few TGTGCCAGCTCACCGGGACAGATCGCCTACGAGCAGTACTTC CASSPGQIAYEQYF
14 TRBJ1-5 - TRBV11-2 - TGTGCCAGCAGCCCCTCCGGGAACCGTCAGCCCCAGCATTTT CASSPSGNRQPQHF
13 TRBJ2-5 TRBD1 TRBV7-9 few TGTGCCAGCAGCGCCGGACAGGGGGGGACCCAGTACTTC CASSAGQGGTQYF
15 TRBJ1-2 TRBD1 TRBV24-1 few TGTGCCACCCCTGAATGTCAGGACAGGTTTTATGGCTACACCTTC CATPECQDRFYGYTF
15 TRBJ2-7 TRBD2 TRBV7-6 - TGTGCCAGCAGCTTACGAGGCGGGAGCGGGGACGAGCAGTACTTC CASSLRGGSGDEQYF